The sequence of this T cell receptor beta chain was determined in a study of T cells in Graves' hyperthyroidism and ophthalmopathy. Trimming cost V 3 bases and J 0 bases; bases outside gene matches: 1. Germline assignment: CDR1 SGHAT and CDR2 FQNNGV. The CDR3 covers 15 residues. This clonotype was detected many times. Its antigen is unidentified. TCR beta CDR3 regions were amplified from RNA transcripts. The HTBI primer set was used in a first-round RT-PCR of the TCR CDR3. TCRdb redid the calling of the multiplex PCR reads with MiXCR, one entry per CDR3 protein. The table lists around 300,000 distinct CDR3 sequences, about 15% of them singletons. Study-level findings and limits: Within blood appeared most thyroid clonotypes that had expanded above 0.001.

Sequencing input: blood. The TCR comes from a woman aged 25 to 39 with Graves' hyperthyroidism. V is TRBV11-2 and J is TRBJ2-1, with TRBD2 identical over 8 bases. CDR3 DNA sequence: TGTGCCAGCAGCTTTGCGGGAGGCTCCTACAATGAGCAGTTCTTC. Translated, it gives CASSFAGGSYNEQFF.